Listed below are T cell receptor beta chains from one sample, sequenced in a study of blood T cell repertoires in COVID-19. Data came from immunoSEQ multiplex PCR; TCRdb stores just in-frame clones and leaves some out. The profile covers about 140,000 clones, with 65% to 85% appearing a single time and about 8% taken by the ten largest. Material for sequencing was peripheral blood. These receptors all come from a human donor in a cohort sampled during active COVID-19. Each CDR3 is given with its conserved first and last residue. Each record gives: D gene, CDR3 length, V gene, J gene, clone size, CDR3 DNA, CDR3 protein. The D gene is left open where the match is weak. Size is stated for part of the rows, as once, few or many counts, or as a class when the clone is expanded.

>TRBD1|15|TRBV7-9|TRBJ1-6|-
TGTGCCAGCAGCTCAGGGACAGGGTGGGATTCACCCCTCCACTTT
CASSSGTGWDSPLHF
>-|14|TRBV6-6|TRBJ2-7|-
TGTGCCAGCAGACCCCGACAGGCCACCTACGAGCAGTACTTC
CASRPRQATYEQYF
>-|14|TRBV19|TRBJ1-1|once
TGTGCCAGCGTAGGGGGTGGTGCGAACACTGAAGCTTTCTTT
CASVGGGANTEAFF
>TRBD1|16|TRBV15|TRBJ2-5|-
TGTGCCACCAGCAGAGATAGGGGACAGGGACGGGAGACCCAGTACTTC
CATSRDRGQGRETQYF
>-|14|TRBV2|TRBJ2-3|-
TGTGCCAGCAGTGAGGGCAGGGGTACAGATACGCAGTATTTT
CASSEGRGTDTQYF
>-|12|TRBV3-1/TRBV3-2|TRBJ1-2|-
TGTGCCAGCAGCCAGAACAGACGGGGCTACACCTTC
CASSQNRRGYTF
>TRBD2|17|TRBV5-1|TRBJ2-2|-
TGCGCCAGCAGCTTGTTCCAGCGGGGGGGCAACACCGGGGAGCTGTTTTTT
CASSLFQRGGNTGELFF
>TRBD1|14|TRBV19|TRBJ2-7|-
TGTGCCAGTAGTGTCCGGGACAGCCTCTACGAGCAGTACTTC
CASSVRDSLYEQYF
>TRBD2|15|TRBV3-1/TRBV3-2|TRBJ2-5|-
TGTGCCAGCAGCCAAGGGGGGGGACGTCAAGAGACCCAGTACTTC
CASSQGGGRQETQYF
>-|16|TRBV5-6|TRBJ1-6|-
TGTGCCAGCAGCTTGGAGTCGTCGGGATATAATTCACCCCTCCACTTT
CASSLESSGYNSPLHF
>TRBD2|16|TRBV6-1|TRBJ2-7|-
TGTGCCAGCAGTGATGGTCTAGCGGGGCACTCCTACGAGCAGTACTTC
CASSDGLAGHSYEQYF
>TRBD2|13|TRBV9|TRBJ2-5|-
TGTGCCAGCAGACCAAGCGGGGGCGTGACCCAGTACTTC
CASRPSGGVTQYF
>-|15|TRBV9|TRBJ2-3|-
TGTGCCAGCAGCGGGTATAAGGCTAGTGGGGATACGCAGTATTTT
CASSGYKASGDTQYF
>-|14|TRBV5-1|TRBJ1-3|-
TGCGCCAGCAGGAGGAACGAAGGAGGAAACACCATATATTTT
CASRRNEGGNTIYF
>-|14|TRBV19|TRBJ1-6|-
TGTGCCAGTAGCGGGGACACCTATAATTCACCCCTCCACTTT
CASSGDTYNSPLHF
>-|13|TRBV5-5|TRBJ1-2|-
TGTGCCAGCAGCTTGTCCGGAGGAAATGGCTACACCTTC
CASSLSGGNGYTF
>TRBD2|17|TRBV3-1/TRBV3-2|TRBJ2-5|-
TGTGCCAGCAGCCAAGGGGGACTAGCGGGAGCCCAAGAGACCCAGTACTTC
CASSQGGLAGAQETQYF
>TRBD1|14|TRBV7-3|TRBJ2-1|-
TGTGCCAGCAGCGATCGACAGGGTAGCAATGAGCAGTTCTTC
CASSDRQGSNEQFF
>-|16|TRBV11-2|TRBJ2-5|-
TGTGCCAGCAGCTTAGAGAGCGGAAGGAGGGTAGGGGCCCAGTACTTC
CASSLESGRRVGAQYF
>TRBD1|13|TRBV29-1|TRBJ2-7|-
TGCAGCGCTACCGGGACAGGGGGCGACGAGCAGTACTTC
CSATGTGGDEQYF
>TRBD1|14|TRBV11-3|TRBJ2-3|-
TGTGCCAGCAGCCAGGGGGCCCGGACAGATACGCAGTATTTT
CASSQGARTDTQYF
>TRBD1|14|TRBV5-4|TRBJ2-7|-
TGTGCCAGCAGCCCTACAGGGGGTTTGTACGAGCAGTACTTC
CASSPTGGLYEQYF
>TRBD2|17|TRBV14|TRBJ2-7|-
TGTGCCAGCAGCCAAGTTAGCGGGGGGGCCCGGAGCCACGAGCAGTACTTC
CASSQVSGGARSHEQYF
>-|14|TRBV7-2|TRBJ2-5|-
TGTGCCAGCAGCTTAGATGCGGGGGCCGAGACCCAGTACTTC
CASSLDAGAETQYF
>-|15|TRBV7-3|TRBJ2-7|-
TGTGCCAGCAGCTTGGGTGGCGGGCCCACCTACGAGCAGTACTTC
CASSLGGGPTYEQYF
>TRBD1|13|TRBV25-1|TRBJ1-2|-
TGTGCCAGCAGTACAGGGGGCGGCTATGGCTACACCTTC
CASSTGGGYGYTF
>-|18|TRBV4-2|TRBJ1-1|few
TGTGCCAGCGGGCTCTCGTTGAGGGGGAAAAAGGGAGACACTGAAGCTTTCTTT
CASGLSLRGKKGDTEAFF
>-|17|TRBV19|TRBJ2-1|-
TGTGCCAGTAGTATAAGAGGGATGGTGGGCACCTACAATGAGCAGTTCTTC
CASSIRGMVGTYNEQFF
>-|14|TRBV2|TRBJ2-2|-
TGTGCCAGCATTCCGGACAGGAACACCGGGGAGCTGTTTTTT
CASIPDRNTGELFF
>-|16|TRBV6-2/TRBV6-3|TRBJ1-1|once
TGTGCCAGCAGCCCTACGGGGGTGGGATGGCGCACTGAAGCTTTCTTT
CASSPTGVGWRTEAFF
>-|13|TRBV6-5|TRBJ2-1|-
TGTGCCAGCAGAAAGGGAGTGTACAATGAGCAGTTCTTC
CASRKGVYNEQFF
>TRBD1|16|TRBV6-1|TRBJ2-7|-
TGTGCCAGCAGTGAAGGGGTACAGGGGATTACCTACGAGCAGTACTTC
CASSEGVQGITYEQYF
>-|11|TRBV27|TRBJ2-7|-
TGTGCCAGCAGTTCGTTCTACGAGCAGTACTTC
CASSSFYEQYF
>-|13|TRBV19|TRBJ2-7|-
TGTGCCAGTAGTATCGGTTACGCCTACGAGCAGTACTTC
CASSIGYAYEQYF
>TRBD1|16|TRBV7-9|TRBJ2-1|once
TGTGCCAGCAGCTTAGGCCGGGACAGGGGTTACAATGAGCAGTTCTTC
CASSLGRDRGYNEQFF
>-|15|TRBV24-1|TRBJ2-2|-
TGTGCCACCAGTGACCCAGGACACCCCACCGGGGAGCTGTTTTTT
CATSDPGHPTGELFF
>TRBD2|17|TRBV3-1/TRBV3-2|TRBJ2-1|-
TGTGCCAGCAGCAGAGACGGACTAGCGGGGACCTACAATGAGCAGTTCTTC
CASSRDGLAGTYNEQFF
>-|14|TRBV29-1|TRBJ1-1|-
TGCAGCGTTGGTTCTCTTCGGACTGGTGGTGAAGCTTTCTTT
CSVGSLRTGGEAFF
>TRBD1|15|TRBV27|TRBJ2-5|-
TGTGCCAGCAGTTTATTCCCGACAGGGGAAGAGACCCAGTACTTC
CASSLFPTGEETQYF
>TRBD1|14|TRBV28|TRBJ1-2|-
TGTGCCAGCACCGTGACAGGGGGCGGCTATGGCTACACCTTC
CASTVTGGGYGYTF